This TCR beta chain was retrieved from a study of regulatory T cells in long-lasting Graves disease. In its sample, this clonotype was seen a few times. Antigen specificity is unknown. The time point denotes: newly diagnosed GD, antithyroid drugs for less than 3 months. With RNA extracted from PBMCs as input, the TCR library was made. Trimming removed 9 bases from V and 5 bases from J, with 16 bases in between. Per the germline V gene, CDR1 is ENHRY and CDR2 is SYGVKD. The CDR3 contains 13 residues. Study findings and constraints: Persistent Graves' patients had lower TCR diversity than newly diagnosed ones.

The TCR beta library used iRepertoire HTBI primers with Arm-PCR amplification of CDR3. MiXCR was run by TCRdb on the multiplex PCR reads, yielding one entry per CDR3 protein. The data hold around 500,000 distinct CDR3 sequences, with 15% to 20% observed a single time. In addition, the sample was reused for a study of T cells in Graves' hyperthyroidism and ophthalmopathy. That work adds: Graves' hyperthyroidism showing no ophthalmopathy progression within 18 months was considered stable.

Material: peripheral blood mononuclear cells (PBMCs), obtained at new diagnosis, from a patient treated with antithyroid drugs. This chain links TRBV10-3 with TRBJ2-5; D is perhaps TRBD1 (6 bases). The TCR originated in a woman between 40 and 65 years old with Graves disease. In DNA form, the CDR3 reads TGTGCCATGGGGGCTACCTCCCTGGAGACCCAGTACTTC. Protein sequence: CAMGATSLETQYF.